The clone carrying this T cell receptor beta chain showed up just a few times. Other nucleotide sequences from this sample produce the same CDR3. Germline CDR1 and CDR2: MGHRA and YSYEKL. V lost 1 base and J 7 bases, leaving 4 bases between the germline ends. This CDR3 comprises 12 residues. RNA was isolated and reverse transcribed to cDNA, the sequencing template. Generated by immunoSEQ multiplex PCR, the TCRdb table keeps only in-frame clones and is missing some. The sample has 160,000 or so clones; roughly 50% are singletons. This entry comes from a study of CD8+ T cells in alopecia areata. Stated treatment: oral pan-JAK inhibitor, 5-10 mg twice daily.

This TCR derives from a human donor with alopecia areata. The input for sequencing was CD4+ T cells sorted from blood, taken at approximately week 55, from a patient treated with tofacitinib. The J gene is TRBJ1-4, the V gene TRBV4-1; D call uncertain. CDR3 nucleotides: TGCGCCAGCAGCCAAGTGGTTGAAAAACTGTTTTTT. Its protein is CASSQVVEKLFF.